What follows are 21 T cell receptor beta chains derived from one specimen sequenced in a study of response to subunit inactivated influenza vaccine. MiXCR, applied by TCRdb to the RT-PCR reads, yields one record per CDR3 protein. The sample consists of 430,000 or so distinct CDR3 sequences, approximately 11% of them appearing once. Sequenced here: PBMCs from blood, sampled 40 to 50 days after vaccination. Source of these receptors: a man aged 50 to 59 who received an inactivated influenza vaccine.

This clonotype was found a few times. The chain employs TRBV7-9 and TRBJ2-1; D is perhaps TRBD2 (5 bases). Germline V lookup: CDR1 SEHNR, CDR2 FQNEAQ (reference sequence). V dropped 5 bases and J dropped 15 bases, with 14 bases sitting between them. The CDR3 totals 11 residues. This CDR3 reads CASSADSGGFF. DNA of the CDR3: TGTGCCAGCAGCGCCGACTCCGGAGGGTTCTTC.

This clonotype was counted at least ten times. The chain carries TRBV12-3 or TRBV12-4 and TRBJ2-2; D gene unclear. The germline V and J ends were trimmed by 6 bases and 6 bases, with 8 bases remaining between them. The CDR3 is 12 residues long. The DNA for the CDR3 is TGTGCCAGCAGCCAGATCGCCGGGGAGCTGTTTTTT. Amino acid sequence: CASSQIAGELFF.

The chain is built from TRBV20-1 and TRBJ2-7; the match to TRBD1 covers 9 bases. The CDR3 contains 13 residues. V lost 7 bases and J lost 6; bases outside the gene matches: 10. From germline, CDR1 is DFQATT and CDR2 SNEGSKA (reference sequence). The CDR3 bases are TGCAGTGGTAAACCCGGGACAGGGCCCGAGCAGTACTTC. Translating it yields CSGKPGTGPEQYF.

The rearrangement joins TRBV12-3 or TRBV12-4 to TRBJ2-1, with a possible D match to TRBD2 (5 bases). The CDR3 covers 15 residues. Trimming stripped 2 bases from V and 5 bases from J, with 13 bases between. CDR3 protein: CASSLNLGLDNEQFF. The CDR3 nucleotides are TGTGCCAGCAGTTTAAATCTCGGACTTGACAATGAGCAGTTCTTC.

A few counts support this clonotype. The J gene is TRBJ2-5, the V gene TRBV7-2; TRBD2 matches at 8 bases. This CDR3 is built from 16 residues. The germline V gene encodes CDR1 SGHTA and CDR2 FQGNSA. The junction had 8 bases not matched to a gene; V was cut back by 5 bases and J by 0 bases. The CDR3 nucleotides read TGTGCCAGCAGCCCTAGTAGCGGGGCGTACCAAGAGACCCAGTACTTC. Translating gives CASSPSSGAYQETQYF.

The table lists this clonotype with a few counts. The chain combines TRBV4-1 with TRBJ2-1; 12 positions agree with TRBD2. Germline V gene sequence: CDR1 MGHRA, CDR2 YSYEKL. With V trimmed by 4 bases and J by 3 bases, 10 bases remained unmatched. This CDR3 contains 18 residues. The CDR3 is CASSPTWLAGGGYNEQFF. The DNA of the CDR3 is TGCGCCAGCAGCCCCACATGGCTAGCGGGGGGGGGCTACAATGAGCAGTTCTTC.

The sample holds a few counts of this clonotype. The V call is TRBV20-1, the J call TRBJ2-7; 7 nucleotides agree with TRBD1. Trimming took 0 bases from V and 3 from J; bases not matched to a gene: 2. This CDR3 region has 13 residues. The germline V gene has CDR1 DFQATT and CDR2 SNEGSKA (reference sequence). For the CDR3, the DNA is TGCAGTGCTAGAGACCAGGGGGTCTACGAGCAGTACTTC. The encoded protein is CSARDQGVYEQYF.

This clonotype has ten or more counts. V and J are TRBV24-1 and TRBJ2-4; 8 bases fit TRBD1. The ends lost 2 bases at V and 0 bases at J; junction bases unmatched: 11. The CDR3 runs to 19 residues. The germline V gene encodes CDR1 KGHDR and CDR2 SFDVKD. In nucleotides, the CDR3 is TGTGCCACCAGTGATTCGGCAGGGGGCCCCCAACTAGCCAAAAACATTCAGTACTTC. Translated: CATSDSAGGPQLAKNIQYF.

This clonotype was seen repeatedly, ten times or more. This sequence joins TRBV27 and TRBJ2-3; D unresolved. The CDR3 consists of 18 residues. V dropped 1 base and J dropped 4 bases, with 21 bases sitting between them. The germline CDR1 and CDR2 sequences are MNHEY and SMNVEV (reference sequence). CDR3 in amino acids: CASSLFLLTPSPPDTQYF. The CDR3 region has the DNA TGTGCCAGCAGTTTATTCCTCTTGACGCCTAGTCCTCCAGATACGCAGTATTTT.

This clonotype was observed a few times. J is TRBJ1-6 and V is TRBV6-1, with D perhaps matching TRBD1 (6 bases). Germline V gene sequence: CDR1 MNHNS, CDR2 SASEGT. Trimming cost V 2 bases and J 11 bases, with 13 bases left between them. The CDR3 has 14 amino acids. The CDR3, as DNA: TGTGCCAGCAGTGAAACAGGGACACCTACACCCCTCCACTTT. It is translated as CASSETGTPTPLHF.

A few counts support this clonotype. The genes are TRBV18 and TRBJ2-1, with a tentative D call TRBD1 (5 bases). V dropped 2 bases and J dropped 9 bases, with 17 bases sitting between them. Germline values: CDR1 KGHSH, CDR2 LQKENI. The length of the CDR3 is 15 residues. The CDR3 here is CASSPNQGSNSEQFF. CDR3 DNA sequence: TGTGCCAGCTCACCAAATCAGGGATCTAACAGTGAGCAGTTCTTC.

V gene TRBV6-1 combines with J gene TRBJ2-7; 9 nucleotides match TRBD2. The CDR3 is 17 residues long. Germline values: CDR1 MNHNS, CDR2 SASEGT. The V and J ends lost 6 bases and 6 bases, in that order; junction bases with no gene match: 18. This chain's CDR3 is CASSPSLGSGRTREQYF. The CDR3 nucleotides are TGTGCCAGCAGCCCTTCACTTGGGAGCGGGAGGACGCGCGAGCAGTACTTC.

Many counts were recorded for this clonotype. This sequence joins TRBV27 and TRBJ2-7, with no clear D. V dropped 4 bases and J dropped 2 bases, with 9 bases sitting between them. The CDR3 consists of 13 residues. CDR1 is MNHEY and CDR2 is SMNVEV in the germline V gene (reference sequence). CDR3 bases: TGTGCCAGCAGTTCCAGACCCACCTACGAGCAGTACTTC. Encoded protein: CASSSRPTYEQYF.

The chain joins TRBV28 to TRBJ2-7; 10 bases are shared with TRBD2. This CDR3 is 15 amino acids long. V dropped 2 bases and J dropped 5; count of bases not matched to a gene: 6. Germline CDR1 reads MDHEN; CDR2 reads SYDVKM. CDR3 in DNA: TGTGCCAGCAGTTTAGGCACTAGCGGGAAGAACGAGCAGTACTTC. Residues: CASSLGTSGKNEQYF.

The chain is built from TRBV11-3 and TRBJ2-2; unclear D gene. The CDR3 runs to 15 residues. Germline V CDR1 and CDR2: SGHNT, YENEEA. The V gene lost 5 bases and the J gene lost 4 bases, with 14 bases spanning the gap. In DNA, the CDR3 is TGTGCCAGCAGCCGACACGACAAATTCACCGGGGAGCTGTTTTTT. It is translated as CASSRHDKFTGELFF.

The table lists this clonotype with a few counts. V and J are TRBV28 and TRBJ2-7; 7 nucleotides agree with TRBD1. CDR1 and CDR2 from the germline V gene are MDHEN and SYDVKM. V was clipped by 5 bases and J by 4 bases; unmatched bases: 5. This CDR3 region has 13 residues. The CDR3 sequence is CASSRQGLYEQYF. The CDR3 nucleotides are TGTGCCAGCAGTCGACAGGGCCTTTACGAGCAGTACTTC.

The chain is built from TRBV7-2 and TRBJ2-7, with D perhaps matching TRBD2 (5 bases). V was cut by 5 bases and J by 3 bases, with 20 bases left in between. The CDR3 spans 16 residues. Germline V CDR1 and CDR2: SGHTA, FQGNSA. CDR3: CASSAMTRGNIYEQYF. The CDR3 DNA reads TGTGCCAGCAGCGCGATGACTCGGGGAAACATCTACGAGCAGTACTTC.

This clonotype was counted at least ten times. The chain couples TRBV20-1 to TRBJ1-1; D unresolved. The ends were cut back, 0 bases at V and 0 bases at J, with 2 bases in the middle. This CDR3 has 12 amino acids. The germline V gene has CDR1 DFQATT and CDR2 SNEGSKA (reference sequence). CDR3 amino acids: CSARDLNTEAFF. The CDR3 region has the DNA TGCAGTGCTAGAGATCTGAACACTGAAGCTTTCTTT.

The sample holds many counts of this clonotype. CDR3 coding DNA: TGCGCCAGCAGCCAAGATCTCCAAAAACCCCTCCACTTT. Its protein is CASSQDLQKPLHF. The V gene is TRBV4-3, the J gene TRBJ1-6; no clear D gene. CDR1 is LGHNA, CDR2 YSLEER, per germline. V was pared by 0 bases and J by 12 bases, with 9 bases between. The CDR3 is 13 residues long.

This clonotype was seen a few times. The rearrangement links TRBV2 to TRBJ1-5; D ambiguous. V shed 1 base and J shed 3 bases, with 10 bases lying between them. CDR1 is SNHLY and CDR2 is FYNNEI in the germline V gene. The CDR3 covers 15 residues. CDR3 in DNA: TGTGCCAGCAGTGAAGGATCGGCGGTCAATCAGCCCCAGCATTTT. As protein: CASSEGSAVNQPQHF.

This clonotype came up many times. The chain is built from TRBV7-2 and TRBJ2-1, with TRBD2 matching over 8 bases. Losses at the gene ends were 2 bases for V and 4 bases for J; bases not matched to a gene: 7. Per the germline V gene, CDR1 is SGHTA and CDR2 is FQGNSA. CDR3 length: 16 residues. CDR3 amino acids: CASSLNEVAGYNEQFF. CDR3 sequence (DNA): TGTGCCAGCAGCTTAAATGAAGTAGCGGGGTACAATGAGCAGTTCTTC.